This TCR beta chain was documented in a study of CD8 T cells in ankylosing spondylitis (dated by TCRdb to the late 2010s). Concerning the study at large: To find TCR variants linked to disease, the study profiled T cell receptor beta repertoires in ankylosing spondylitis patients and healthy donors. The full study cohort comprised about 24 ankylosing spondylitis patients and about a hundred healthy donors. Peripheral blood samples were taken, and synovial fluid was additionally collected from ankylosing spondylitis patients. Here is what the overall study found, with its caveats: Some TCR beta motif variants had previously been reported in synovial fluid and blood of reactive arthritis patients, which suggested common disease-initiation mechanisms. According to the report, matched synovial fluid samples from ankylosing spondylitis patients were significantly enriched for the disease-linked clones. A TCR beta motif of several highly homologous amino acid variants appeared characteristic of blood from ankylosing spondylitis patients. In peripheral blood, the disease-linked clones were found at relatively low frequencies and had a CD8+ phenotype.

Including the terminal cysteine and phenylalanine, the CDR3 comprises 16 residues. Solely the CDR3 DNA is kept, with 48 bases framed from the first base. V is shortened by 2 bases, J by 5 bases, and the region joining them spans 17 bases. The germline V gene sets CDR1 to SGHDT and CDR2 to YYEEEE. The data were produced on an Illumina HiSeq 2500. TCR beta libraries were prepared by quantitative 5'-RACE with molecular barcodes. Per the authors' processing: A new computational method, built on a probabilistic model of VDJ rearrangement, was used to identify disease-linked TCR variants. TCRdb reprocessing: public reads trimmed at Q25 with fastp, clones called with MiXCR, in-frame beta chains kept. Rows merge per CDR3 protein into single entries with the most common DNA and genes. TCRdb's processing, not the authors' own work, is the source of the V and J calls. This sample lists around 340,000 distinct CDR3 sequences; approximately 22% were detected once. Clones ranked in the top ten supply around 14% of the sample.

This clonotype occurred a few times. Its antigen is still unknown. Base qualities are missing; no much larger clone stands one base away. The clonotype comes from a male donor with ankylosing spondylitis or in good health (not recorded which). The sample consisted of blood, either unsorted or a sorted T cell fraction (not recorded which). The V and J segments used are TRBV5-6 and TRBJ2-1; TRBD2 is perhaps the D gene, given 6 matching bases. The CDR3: CASSFGYGVADNEQFF. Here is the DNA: TGTGCCAGCAGCTTCGGGTATGGAGTAGCGGACAATGAGCAGTTCTTC.